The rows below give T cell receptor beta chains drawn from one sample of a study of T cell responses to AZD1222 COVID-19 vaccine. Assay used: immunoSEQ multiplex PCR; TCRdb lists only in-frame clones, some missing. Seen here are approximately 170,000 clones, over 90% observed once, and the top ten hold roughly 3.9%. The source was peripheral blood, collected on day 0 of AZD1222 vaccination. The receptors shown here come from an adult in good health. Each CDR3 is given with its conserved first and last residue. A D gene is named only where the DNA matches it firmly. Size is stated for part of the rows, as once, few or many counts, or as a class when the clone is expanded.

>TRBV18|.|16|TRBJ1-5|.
CASSPGVTLVGEPQHF
TGTGCCAGCTCACCGGGTGTGACCTTGGTGGGTGAGCCCCAGCATTTT
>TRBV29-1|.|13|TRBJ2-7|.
CSVARQDRDEQYF
TGCAGCGTTGCCAGACAGGATAGGGACGAGCAGTACTTC
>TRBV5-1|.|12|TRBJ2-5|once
CASLGFGETQYF
TGCGCCAGCCTGGGGTTTGGGGAGACCCAGTACTTC
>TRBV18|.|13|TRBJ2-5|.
CASSPGSQETQYF
TGTGCCAGCTCACCAGGGTCCCAAGAGACCCAGTACTTC
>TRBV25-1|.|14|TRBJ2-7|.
CASSEYGPRREQYF
TGTGCCAGCAGTGAATACGGACCCCGAAGAGAGCAGTACTTC
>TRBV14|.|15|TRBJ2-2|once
CASSEGEANTGELFF
TGTGCCAGCAGTGAGGGGGAGGCGAACACCGGGGAGCTGTTTTTT
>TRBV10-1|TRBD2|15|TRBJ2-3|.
CASSAQAGAGDTQYF
TGCGCCAGCAGTGCCCAAGCGGGAGCAGGGGATACGCAGTATTTT
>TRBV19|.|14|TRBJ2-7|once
CASNYRVESGEQYF
TGTGCCAGTAATTACAGGGTAGAGTCGGGTGAGCAGTACTTC
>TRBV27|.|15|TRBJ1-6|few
CASSLSWADDSPLHF
TGTGCCAGCAGTTTATCTTGGGCAGATGATTCACCCCTCCACTTT
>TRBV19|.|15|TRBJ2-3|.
CASSTDSDLTDTQYF
TGTGCCAGTAGTACAGACAGCGATCTCACAGATACGCAGTATTTT
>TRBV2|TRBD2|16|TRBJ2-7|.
CASAPQPLAGGYEQYF
TGTGCCAGCGCACCACAACCCCTAGCGGGGGGCTACGAGCAGTACTTC
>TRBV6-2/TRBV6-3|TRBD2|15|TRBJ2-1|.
CASSYSGGTYNEQFF
TGTGCCAGCAGTTATAGCGGGGGGACCTACAATGAGCAGTTCTTC
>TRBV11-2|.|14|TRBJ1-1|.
CASSLGSGSTEAFF
TGTGCCAGCAGCTTAGGTTCAGGCTCAACTGAAGCTTTCTTT
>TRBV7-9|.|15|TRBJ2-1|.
CASSFGGQAGNEQFF
TGTGCCAGCAGCTTCGGTGGGCAAGCTGGCAATGAGCAGTTCTTC
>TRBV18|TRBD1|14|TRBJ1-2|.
CASSPGTDNGGYTF
TGTGCCAGCTCACCAGGGACAGACAATGGGGGCTACACCTTC
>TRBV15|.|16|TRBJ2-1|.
CATSRVGRLAKDEQFF
TGTGCCACCAGCAGAGTGGGGAGGTTGGCAAAGGATGAGCAGTTCTTC
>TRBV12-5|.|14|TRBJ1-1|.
CASGLVRTARKAFF
TGTGCTAGTGGTTTGGTAAGGACCGCGAGGAAAGCTTTCTTT
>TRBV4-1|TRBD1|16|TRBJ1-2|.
CASSQGEGARDYGYTF
TGCGCCAGCAGCCAAGGTGAGGGGGCGCGCGACTATGGCTACACCTTC
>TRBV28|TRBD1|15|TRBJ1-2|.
CASSSPGTGRRGYTF
TGTGCCAGCAGTAGTCCGGGGACAGGGCGGCGTGGCTACACCTTC
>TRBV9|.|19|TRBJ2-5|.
CASSVKGRASGSLQETQYF
TGTGCCAGCAGCGTAAAAGGGAGAGCGAGCGGTAGCCTCCAAGAGACCCAGTACTTC
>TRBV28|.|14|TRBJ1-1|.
CASTGGRFNTEAFF
TGTGCCAGCACTGGGGGAAGGTTTAACACTGAAGCTTTCTTT
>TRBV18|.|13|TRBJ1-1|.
CASSPDLNTEAFF
TGTGCCAGCTCACCAGACTTGAACACTGAAGCTTTCTTT
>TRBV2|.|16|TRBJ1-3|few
CASSEAGRGRGNTIYF
TGTGCCAGCAGTGAAGCAGGGAGGGGTCGAGGAAACACCATATATTTT
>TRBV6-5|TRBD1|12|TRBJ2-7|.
CATKTGSYEQYF
TGTGCCACCAAGACAGGGTCCTACGAGCAGTACTTC